This T cell receptor (beta chain) originates from a study of CD8 T cells in Susac syndrome. Reverse transcription used roughly 0.5 to 1 ug RNA and random hexamers. TCRdb recomputed calls from the immunoSEQ multiplex PCR reads with MiXCR, one row per CDR3 protein. The data show 250,000 to 300,000 distinct CDR3 sequences, approximately 91% seen once. The CDR3 has 19 residues. Trimming left V 3 bases short and J 4 bases short, with 27 bases between. Sequences were obtained from CD8+ T cells from PBMCs. The chain links TRBV12-3 or TRBV12-4 to TRBJ1-2; tentatively, D is TRBD1 (5 bases). This receptor was identified in a human donor with multiple sclerosis. Here the CDR3 DNA reads TGTGCCAGCAGTTTCCCGTCCCCGCGGGGCCCCACAAGGAGCTATGGCTACACCTTC. Its translation is CASSFPSPRGPTRSYGYTF.